This T cell receptor (beta chain) is drawn from a study of T cells in Graves' hyperthyroidism and ophthalmopathy. Study results and limitations: Ophthalmopathy was identified by the model a median approximately 6.9 months ahead of onset. In the blood, most expanded thyroid clonotypes above 0.001 appeared as well.

Over 18 months, lack of ophthalmopathy progression marked Graves' hyperthyroidism as stable. In patients aged 18 to 65, hyperthyroidism was newly diagnosed, with duration under 2 months. TCR beta CDR3 regions were amplified from RNA transcripts. First-round RT-PCR of the TCR CDR3 relied on the HTBI primer set. TCRdb re-called the multiplex PCR reads with MiXCR, one entry per CDR3 protein. The sample has approximately 480,000 distinct CDR3 sequences, around 20% seen once. CDR3 length: 14 amino acids. The trim removed 6 bases at V and 7 bases at J, leaving 4 bases unmatched. In its sample, this clonotype was seen many times. Its specificity is unknown.

The specimen sequenced was blood. This chain connects TRBV12-3 or TRBV12-4 to TRBJ1-6; 9 nucleotides match TRBD1. The receptor comes from a man between 18 and 35 years old with Graves' hyperthyroidism. CDR3 coding DNA: TGTGCCAGCAGCCCTGGGACAGGGAATTCACCCCTCCACTTT. It yields the protein CASSPGTGNSPLHF.